This T cell receptor (beta chain) stems from a study of blood T cell repertoires in COVID-19. The CDR3 is 16 residues long. Germline V gives CDR1 SGHTA, CDR2 FQGTGA. V was clipped by 5 bases and J by 6 bases; unmatched bases: 13. The method was immunoSEQ multiplex PCR; TCRdb's version includes in-frame clones alone and lacks a portion of them. The sample lists a few hundred thousand clones; 80% to 90% were seen once. This TCR derives from a woman under 30 who had recovered from COVID-19. The rearrangement joins TRBV7-3 to TRBJ2-3, with 8 nucleotides matching TRBD2. Sequenced input: PBMCs or T cells enriched from blood (not recorded which). Here the CDR3 DNA reads TGTGCCAGCAGCCCGGTGCCCGGGGGGGCTTCGGATACGCAGTATTTT. This gives the protein CASSPVPGGASDTQYF.